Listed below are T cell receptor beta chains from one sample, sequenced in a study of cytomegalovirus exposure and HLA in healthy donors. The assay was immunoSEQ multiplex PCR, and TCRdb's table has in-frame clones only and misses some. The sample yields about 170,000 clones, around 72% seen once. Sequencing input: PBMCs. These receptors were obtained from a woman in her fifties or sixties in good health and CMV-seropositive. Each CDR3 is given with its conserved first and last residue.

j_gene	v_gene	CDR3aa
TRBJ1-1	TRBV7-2	CASSLEGSVTEAFF
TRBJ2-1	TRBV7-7	CASIVPRGRSSYNEQFF
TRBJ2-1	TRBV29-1	CSGLRGSSYNEQFF
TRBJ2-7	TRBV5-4	CASSLMATGTSGYEQYF
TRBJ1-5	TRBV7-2	CASSLEQRWNQPQHF
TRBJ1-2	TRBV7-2	CASSLAIRGGIGYTF
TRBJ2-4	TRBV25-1	CASGRDRAGKNIQYF
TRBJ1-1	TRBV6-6	CASSPGVLNTEAFF
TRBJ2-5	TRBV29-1	CSVALAEGETQYF
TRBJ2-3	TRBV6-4	CASALEEGDTQYF
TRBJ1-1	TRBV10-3	CAISQTENTEAFF
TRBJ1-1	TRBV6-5	CASSYQTTVSTEAFF
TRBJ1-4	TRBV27	CATPPARAVRQGKNEKLFF
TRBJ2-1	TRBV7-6	CASSLGAAGGYNEQFF
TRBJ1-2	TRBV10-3	CAISESVGYTF
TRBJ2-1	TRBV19	CASSISTRHEQFF
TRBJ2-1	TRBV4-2	CASSQEGRQSGRPNEQFF
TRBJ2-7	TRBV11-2	CASSRDRNYEQYF
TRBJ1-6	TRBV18	CASSPDRDHYNSPLHF
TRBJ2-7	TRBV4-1	CASSRGLAESYEQYF